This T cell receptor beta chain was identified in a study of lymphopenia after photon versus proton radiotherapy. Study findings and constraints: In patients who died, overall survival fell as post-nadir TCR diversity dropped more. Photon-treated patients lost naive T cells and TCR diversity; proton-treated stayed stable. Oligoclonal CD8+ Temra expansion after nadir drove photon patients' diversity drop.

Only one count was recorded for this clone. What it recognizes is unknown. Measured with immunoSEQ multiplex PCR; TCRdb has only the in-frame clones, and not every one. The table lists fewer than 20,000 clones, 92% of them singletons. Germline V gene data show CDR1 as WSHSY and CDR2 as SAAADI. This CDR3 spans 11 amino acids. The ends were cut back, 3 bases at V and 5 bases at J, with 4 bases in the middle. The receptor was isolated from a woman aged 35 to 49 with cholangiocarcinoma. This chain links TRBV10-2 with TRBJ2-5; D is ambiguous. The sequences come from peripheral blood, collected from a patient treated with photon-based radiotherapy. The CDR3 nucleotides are TGCGCCAGCAGTGATAGGGAGACCCAGTACTTC. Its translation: CASSDRETQYF.